Listed here are 18 T cell receptor beta chains from one sample, sequenced in a study of cytomegalovirus exposure and HLA in healthy donors (dated by TCRdb to about 2017). The library relied on the immunoSEQ multiplex PCR assay. A mixture of 60 forward primers for TCR Vbeta segments and 13 reverse primers for TCR Jbeta segments was used in the multiplex PCR. The table comes from immuneACCESS by way of TCRdb, which keeps in-frame sequences with V and J called. Part of the clones is missing from these tables; in studies checked, under half for an unresolved V gene and the rest for unknown reasons. In all, the sample holds 85,000 to 120,000 clones, and just over 70% of those were seen once. 0.6% to 1% of the sample rests with the top ten. The sequenced material came from PBMCs. All receptors come from a boy younger than 18 in good health and CMV-seronegative.

The rearrangement joins TRBV28 to TRBJ1-2; TRBD1 matches 10 bases. V lost 8 bases and J lost 5; bases outside the gene matches: 11. The CDR3 totals 15 residues. Per germline, CDR1 MDHEN and CDR2 SYDVKM. CDR3 in amino acids: CASGWTGTGVYGYTF. CDR3 DNA sequence: TGTGCCAGCGGATGGACCGGGACAGGGGTGTATGGCTACACCTTC.

As concerns this clone: Additional DNA sequences in this sample encode the identical CDR3. The chain joins TRBV14 to TRBJ1-2; D perhaps matches TRBD1 (6 bases). V was clipped by 0 bases and J by 4 bases, with 6 bases between them. The germline CDR1 and CDR2 sequences are SGHDN and FVKESK. The CDR3 extends over 13 amino acids. The CDR3 coding sequence is TGTGCCAGCAGCCAAGACAGGGGCTATGGCTACACCTTC. Protein product: CASSQDRGYGYTF.

Only a few counts were recorded for this clone. This rearrangement joins TRBV5-6 to TRBJ1-2; maybe TRBD1 (5 bases). Between the trimmed V and J ends, which lost 4 bases and 3 bases, there was a span of 16 bases. CDR1 and CDR2 from the germline V gene are SGHDT and YYEEEE. The CDR3 runs to 15 residues. CDR3 amino acids: CASSLRKTAYYGYTF. In DNA, the CDR3 is TGTGCCAGCAGCCTCCGAAAGACAGCTTACTATGGCTACACCTTC.

This clone was detected once. V gene TRBV2 combines with J gene TRBJ1-1; no clear D. CDR3 length: 15 residues. CDR1 and CDR2 (germline): SNHLY, FYNNEI. V dropped 5 bases and J dropped 5 bases, with 18 bases sitting between them. CDR3 DNA sequence: TGTGCCAGCAGTAAAGGGCCCCCTACGGGGACTGAAGCTTTCTTT. Protein product: CASSKGPPTGTEAFF.

Worth noting for this clone: A junction end diverges from the germline sequence, so it may reflect a read error. Other nucleotide sequences from this sample produce the same CDR3. The chain uses TRBV20-1 and TRBJ1-5; D not resolved. Germline V CDR1 and CDR2: DFQATT, SNEGSKA (reference sequence). The CDR3 length is 11 residues. CDR3 sequence: CSARRNQPQHF. CDR3 coding DNA: TGTAGTGCTAGACGGAATCAGCCCCAGCATTTT.

This chain links TRBV27 with TRBJ2-7; the match to TRBD1 covers 8 bases. This CDR3 has 16 amino acids. The J segment lost 0 bases and the V segment lost 7 bases, leaving 11 bases of the junction unmatched. Germline-derived CDR1 and CDR2 are MNHEY and SMNVEV (reference sequence). The DNA for the CDR3 is TGTGCCAGCACCCCCCACGGACAGGGACTCTCCTACGAGCAGTACTTC. Translating gives CASTPHGQGLSYEQYF.

The V call is TRBV30, the J call TRBJ2-1; TRBD2 is a possible D gene (6 bases). The CDR3 totals 16 residues. V lost 0 bases, J lost 5 bases, and 17 bases lay in between. The germline V gene encodes CDR1 GTSNPN and CDR2 SVGIG (reference sequence). CDR3 in DNA: TGTGCCTGGAGTGTACCGGGCACTAGCAGAAACAATGAGCAGTTCTTC. Amino acids: CAWSVPGTSRNNEQFF.

V is TRBV7-2 and J is TRBJ2-7; D uncertain. Germline V gene data show CDR1 as SGHTA and CDR2 as FQGNSA. The CDR3 spans 15 residues. The V and J ends lost 1 base and 2 bases respectively, with 12 bases between them. As DNA, the CDR3 is TGTGCCAGCAGCTTAGAAATTGGCGGCGCCTACGAGCAGTACTTC. It is translated as CASSLEIGGAYEQYF.

This chain joins TRBV6-5 and TRBJ1-1; TRBD1 is a possible D gene (5 bases). The germline CDR1 and CDR2 sequences are MNHEY and SVGAGI. The length of the CDR3 is 14 residues. V shed 0 bases and J shed 1 base, with 6 bases lying between them. CDR3 DNA: TGTGCCAGCAGTTACTCGGGGGGGAACACTGAAGCTTTCTTT. Translation: CASSYSGGNTEAFF.

This chain uses TRBV6-5 with TRBJ1-6, with a tentative D call TRBD1 (6 bases). From germline, CDR1 is MNHEY and CDR2 SVGAGI. The CDR3 contains 14 residues. V was cut by 5 bases and J by 4 bases, with 9 bases left in between. CDR3 in amino acids: CASSTTGYNSPLHF. The CDR3 DNA reads as TGTGCCAGCAGTACGACAGGTTATAATTCACCCCTCCACTTT.

This clone was seen only once. The rearrangement links TRBV2 to TRBJ1-2, with a tentative D call TRBD1 (5 bases). This CDR3 is 15 amino acids long. With 3 bases removed from V and 2 bases from J, the gap between germline ends came to 13 bases. Germline CDR1 and CDR2: SNHLY and FYNNEI. The CDR3 loop is CASSDLQGGNYGYTF. CDR3 in DNA: TGTGCCAGCAGTGATCTTCAGGGAGGAAACTATGGCTACACCTTC.

Regarding this clone: Sequence at one end of the junction differs from germline and may be a read error. V is TRBV7-7 and J is TRBJ2-3; a possible D gene is TRBD2 (6 bases). This CDR3 is built from 16 residues. Germline CDR1 SSHAT, CDR2 FNYEAQ (reference sequence). CDR3 in amino acids: CASSFSPAGSGDTQYF. The DNA for the CDR3 is TGTGCTAGCAGCTTTAGTCCGGCGGGGAGCGGAGATACGCAGTATTTT. The full variable domain, completed using reference TRBV7-7 and TRBJ2-3, is GAGVSQSPRYKVTKRGQDVTLRCDPISSHATLYWYQQALGQGPEFLTYFNYEAQPDKSGLPSDRFSAERPEGSISTLTIQRTEQRDSAMYRCASSFSPAGSGDTQYFGPGTRLTVL.

This clone occurred a few times. J is TRBJ1-2 and V is TRBV7-9; D call uncertain. V lost 1 base, J lost 0 bases, and 9 bases lay in between. CDR3 length: 15 amino acids. Germline V gene data show CDR1 as SEHNR and CDR2 as FQNEAQ (reference sequence). The DNA for the CDR3 is TGTGCCAGCAGCTTAGTCACAGAAGCTAACTATGGCTACACCTTC. This sequence encodes CASSLVTEANYGYTF.

Here the CDR3 reads CASSMTGPGQPQHF. The DNA of the CDR3 is TGTGCCAGCAGCATGACAGGGCCCGGGCAGCCCCAGCATTTT. The genes are TRBV28 and TRBJ1-5, with 7 bases identical to TRBD1. Germline V CDR1 and CDR2: MDHEN, SYDVKM. The CDR3 runs 14 residues. J gave up 7 bases and V 6 bases, and 9 bases lay outside the gene matches.

Concerning this clone itself: Because the CDR3 is missing its conserved closing phenylalanine or tryptophan, this is likely a read error. The DNA is omitted, as the CDR3 cannot be located on it reliably, and the CDR3 follows TCRdb's listing. The genes are TRBV5-4 and TRBJ1-6; the table names TRBD1, a call not compared with the DNA. The V gene's germline CDR1 is SGHNT and CDR2 YYREEE (reference sequence). The CDR3 comprises 10 residues, both ends counted. The CDR3 sequence is CASNNRRGRV.

The V call is TRBV5-6, the J call TRBJ1-5; unclear D gene. Trimming removed 2 bases from V and 0 bases from J, with 6 bases in between. Germline V gives CDR1 SGHDT, CDR2 YYEEEE. This CDR3 region has 14 residues. The CDR3 reads CASSFLNSNQPQHF. CDR3 DNA: TGTGCCAGCAGCTTCTTAAATAGCAATCAGCCCCAGCATTTT.

V is TRBV6-6 and J is TRBJ1-1; D not resolved. Trimming took off 1 base at V and 1 base at J, with 10 bases between the two ends. Germline assignment: CDR1 MNHNY and CDR2 SVGAGI (reference sequence). The CDR3 loop spans 15 amino acids. The CDR3 nucleotides read TGTGCCAGCAGTTACTTACCCGACACGAACACTGAAGCTTTCTTT. Its protein is CASSYLPDTNTEAFF.

The chain links TRBV6-5 to TRBJ2-7; tentatively, D is TRBD2 (6 bases). This CDR3 spans 11 amino acids. The germline V gene has CDR1 MNHEY and CDR2 SVGAGI. V lost 10 bases and J 7 bases, leaving 14 bases between the germline ends. The CDR3 nucleotides are TGTGCCACCATCCGGGGGAAGGAGCAGTACTTC. Residues: CATIRGKEQYF.